Following are 29 T cell receptor beta chains from one sample sequenced in a study of patients and donors after allogeneic stem cell transplantation. Using its own MiXCR run on the RT-PCR reads, TCRdb lists one record per CDR3 protein. This sample has around 240,000 distinct CDR3 sequences, with approximately 14% found just once. Input material: blood, either unsorted or a sorted T cell fraction (not recorded which). All receptors come from a human donor who was either an allogeneic HSCT recipient or a stem cell or donor lymphocyte infusion donor (not recorded which). It is not recorded whose cells these are; they may come from a transplant donor.

This clonotype has at least ten counts. The chain joins TRBV12-3 or TRBV12-4 to TRBJ1-5, with no clear D. This CDR3 contains 14 residues. V was trimmed by 3 bases and J by 1 base, leaving 7 bases between them. The CDR3: CASSLSGSNQPQHF. The CDR3 bases are TGTGCCAGCAGTTTGAGTGGAAGCAATCAGCCCCAGCATTTT.

This clonotype appeared a few times. The chain combines TRBV2 with TRBJ2-5; 8 bases agree with TRBD1. This CDR3 is 13 amino acids long. CDR1 is SNHLY, CDR2 FYNNEI, per germline. The trim removed 7 bases at V and 4 bases at J, leaving 5 bases unmatched. CDR3 amino acids: CASTTGGRETQYF. The CDR3 coding sequence is TGTGCCAGCACCACAGGGGGACGAGAGACCCAGTACTTC. The complete variable domain, with remaining parts taken from reference TRBV2 and TRBJ2-5, reads EPEVTQTPSHQVTQMGQEVILRCVPISNHLYFYWYRQILGQKVEFLVSFYNNEISEKSEIFDDQFSVERPDGSNFTLKIRSTKLEDSAMYFCASTTGGRETQYFGPGTRLLVL.

In its sample, this clonotype was seen a few times. The chain combines TRBV6-1 with TRBJ1-5, with D unresolved. Trimming took 5 bases from V and 3 from J, leaving 11 bases between them. Germline CDR1 and CDR2: MNHNS and SASEGT. The CDR3 has 14 amino acids. In DNA, the CDR3 is TGTGCCAGCAGTCAGACCGTTTTCAATCAGCCCCAGCATTTT. Its translation is CASSQTVFNQPQHF.

The V gene is TRBV6-1, the J gene TRBJ1-1; D gene uncertain. The CDR3 has 15 residues. CDR1 MNHNS and CDR2 SASEGT come from the germline V gene. V shed 7 bases and J shed 1 base, with 16 bases lying between them. CDR3 sequence (DNA): TGTGCCAGCATTCATACGACAAAACAGAACACTGAAGCTTTCTTT. Translation: CASIHTTKQNTEAFF.

This clonotype turned up a few times. This rearrangement joins TRBV18 to TRBJ1-1; D perhaps matches TRBD1 (6 bases). V lost 3 bases and J 5 bases, leaving 19 bases between the germline ends. Germline CDR1 KGHSH, CDR2 LQKENI. The CDR3 is 16 residues long. CDR3 sequence: CASSPTGTRGRTEAFF. CDR3 DNA sequence: TGTGCCAGCTCACCTACCGGGACAAGGGGTCGAACTGAAGCTTTCTTT. Drawing the rest from reference TRBV18 and TRBJ1-1, the complete variable domain is NAGVMQNPRHLVRRRGQEARLRCSPMKGHSHVYWYRQLPEEGLKFMVYLQKENIIDESGMPKERFSAEFPKEGPSILRIQQVVRGDSAAYFCASSPTGTRGRTEAFFGQGTRLTVV.

This chain connects TRBV9 to TRBJ1-2; D remains unclear. Germline V gene sequence: CDR1 SGDLS, CDR2 YYNGEE. V lost 2 bases and J lost 2, with 10 bases in between. The CDR3 spans 14 residues. This CDR3 reads CASSVLGKNYGYTF. The DNA of the CDR3 is TGTGCCAGCAGCGTCCTGGGGAAAAACTATGGCTACACCTTC.

V gene TRBV9 combines with J gene TRBJ2-7; D is perhaps TRBD1 (6 bases). V was shortened by 0 bases and J by 4 bases, with 14 bases between the two germline ends. CDR1 is SGDLS, CDR2 YYNGEE, per germline. The CDR3 contains 15 residues. The CDR3 DNA reads as TGTGCCAGCAGCGTAGGTTCTGGCAGGGGTTACGAGCAGTACTTC. It specifies CASSVGSGRGYEQYF. The full variable domain, with the rest looked up from reference TRBV9 and TRBJ2-7, is DSGVTQTPKHLITATGQRVTLRCSPRSGDLSVYWYQQSLDQGLQFLIQYYNGEERAKGNILERFSAQQFPDLHSELNLSSLELGDSALYFCASSVGSGRGYEQYFGPGTRLTVT.

The rearrangement uses TRBV9 and TRBJ2-7; D possibly corresponds to TRBD2 (7 bases). The CDR3 length is 15 residues. V dropped 0 bases and J dropped 4 bases, with 14 bases sitting between them. Germline loops: CDR1 SGDLS, CDR2 YYNGEE. The CDR3 nucleotides are TGTGCCAGCAGCGTAGGGGGCGGGGGCCGATACGAGCAGTACTTC. Its protein product is CASSVGGGGRYEQYF.

Many counts were recorded for this clonotype. The chain is built from TRBV7-2 and TRBJ1-1; 8 positions agree with TRBD1. The germline V gene encodes CDR1 SGHTA and CDR2 FQGNSA. With 8 bases clipped from V and 6 bases from J, the junction kept 5 bases outside the gene matches. The CDR3 runs to 12 residues. The CDR3 bases are TGTGCCAGCGGACAGGGTTTTCCTGAAGCTTTCTTT. Translated: CASGQGFPEAFF.

The sample holds a few counts of this clonotype. The chain joins TRBV20-1 to TRBJ2-5, with TRBD1 matching over 8 bases. With V trimmed by 1 base and J by 6 bases, 7 bases remained unmatched. Germline values: CDR1 DFQATT, CDR2 SNEGSKA (reference sequence). The CDR3 spans 14 residues. The CDR3 DNA is TGCAGTGCTAGAGGCGAAGACAGGGGACAGACCCAGTACTTC. It codes for CSARGEDRGQTQYF.

The genes are TRBV10-3 and TRBJ1-3, with D unclear. The germline V gene has CDR1 ENHRY and CDR2 SYGVKD. The V end was cut by 2 bases, the J end by 4 bases, with 12 bases between. The CDR3 totals 15 residues. CDR3 coding DNA: TGTGCCATCAGTGAGGACACCCCGGCGGGAAACACCATATATTTT. Protein sequence: CAISEDTPAGNTIYF.

The chain links TRBV4-2 to TRBJ1-1; no clear D. V lost 7 bases to trimming and J lost 1 base, with 16 bases between them. The germline V gene has CDR1 LGHNA and CDR2 YNFKEQ. The CDR3 runs to 15 residues. DNA of the CDR3: TGTGCCAGCACCCCCCAGCCAGAGGGGAACACTGAAGCTTTCTTT. Its protein is CASTPQPEGNTEAFF.

This clonotype was seen a few times. The rearrangement uses TRBV27 and TRBJ1-2; tentatively, D is TRBD1 (6 bases). The CDR3 extends over 13 amino acids. Germline V CDR1 and CDR2: MNHEY, SMNVEV (reference sequence). V was cut by 6 bases and J by 6 bases, with 14 bases left in between. CDR3 DNA: TGTGCCAGCAGCCAGGGACACAGAGATGGCTACACCTTC. Its translation: CASSQGHRDGYTF.

This clonotype was seen a few times. For the CDR3, the DNA is TGTGCCACCAGCAGAGTTCAGGCCCCTGGGGGCAAAAACATTCAGTACTTC. The encoded protein is CATSRVQAPGGKNIQYF. The chain joins TRBV15 to TRBJ2-4; TRBD1 or TRBD2 may be the D gene (5 bases each). The CDR3 contains 17 residues. In germline, CDR1 is LNHNV, CDR2 YYDKDF (reference sequence). V gave up 1 base and J gave up 3 bases, with 16 bases separating them.

This clonotype was found many times. CDR3 sequence: CASSFTETQYF. The DNA of the CDR3 is TGTGCCAGCAGCTTTACGGAGACCCAGTACTTC. The chain couples TRBV7-9 to TRBJ2-5; D is uncertain. Germline V gene data show CDR1 as SEHNR and CDR2 as FQNEAQ (reference sequence). The CDR3 totals 11 residues. V lost 3 bases and J lost 5, with 4 bases in between.

This clonotype is labeled as medium-sized (0.01 to 0.1%). The chain uses TRBV24-1 and TRBJ2-5; D perhaps matches TRBD1 (6 bases). This CDR3 has 15 residues. Trimming shortened V by 6 bases and J by 2 bases, and 15 bases separated the two germline ends. Germline CDR1 KGHDR, CDR2 SFDVKD. The CDR3: CATSPGHSSQETQYF. The CDR3 DNA reads as TGTGCCACCAGTCCGGGACACTCGTCACAAGAGACCCAGTACTTC.

This chain connects TRBV6-1 to TRBJ1-2, with 7 bases fitting TRBD1. The germline V gene has CDR1 MNHNS and CDR2 SASEGT. The V gene end was trimmed by 0 bases and the J gene end by 5 bases; junction bases not matched to a gene: 3. This CDR3 spans 14 amino acids. The CDR3 nucleotides are TGTGCCAGCAGTGAAGCGGAACAGGGGTATGGCTACACCTTC. This encodes CASSEAEQGYGYTF.

This clonotype was seen repeatedly, ten times or more. CDR3 nucleotide sequence: TGTGCCATCAGTGAGCGGCAGGCGAGCAATCAGCCCCAGCATTTT. Protein product: CAISERQASNQPQHF. The rearrangement links TRBV10-3 to TRBJ1-5, with D unclear. Trimming pared 2 bases from V and 1 base from J, leaving 9 bases between. CDR3 size: 15 residues. Germline V gene sequence: CDR1 ENHRY, CDR2 SYGVKD.

The genes are TRBV4-2 and TRBJ2-2, with 7 bases identical to TRBD1. V lost 2 bases to trimming and J lost 5 bases; unmatched junction nucleotides: 11. The germline V gene has CDR1 LGHNA and CDR2 YNFKEQ. The CDR3 totals 17 residues. For the CDR3, the DNA is TGTGCCAGCAGCCAATCCCGGACAGGTGTATATACCGGGGAGCTGTTTTTT. Encoded protein: CASSQSRTGVYTGELFF.

The chain carries TRBV7-8 and TRBJ1-5; no definite D call. Germline CDR1 and CDR2: SGHVS and FQNEAQ. Between the trimmed V and J ends, which lost 0 bases and 14 bases, there was a span of 17 bases. This CDR3 comprises 14 residues. This CDR3 is CASSLAQGDQFKHF. The DNA for the CDR3 is TGTGCCAGCAGCTTAGCGCAAGGCGATCAGTTTAAGCATTTT.

This clonotype was seen at least ten times. The V gene is TRBV5-1, the J gene TRBJ2-7; D not resolved. Germline values: CDR1 SGHRS, CDR2 YFSETQ. The CDR3 is made up of 13 amino acids. V was clipped by 1 base and J by 2 bases, with 7 bases between them. The CDR3: CASSLHSPYEQYF. CDR3 DNA sequence: TGCGCCAGCAGCTTGCACAGTCCCTACGAGCAGTACTTC.

The J gene is TRBJ2-2, the V gene TRBV28; D unclear. Between the trimmed V and J ends, which lost 7 bases and 4 bases, there was a span of 19 bases. Germline V lookup: CDR1 MDHEN, CDR2 SYDVKM. The CDR3 has 16 amino acids. The DNA for the CDR3 is TGTGCCAGCACCCTATTGGGCGGCCCTGGCACCGGGGAGCTGTTTTTT. It codes for CASTLLGGPGTGELFF.

V usage is TRBV6-2 or TRBV6-3 and J usage is TRBJ1-1; TRBD1 aligns across 7 bases. Germline CDR1 is MNHEY and CDR2 is SVGEGT. V was pared by 2 bases and J by 3 bases, with 12 bases of the junction left unmatched. The CDR3 has 17 amino acids. The CDR3 DNA reads as TGTGCCAGCAGTTACCCCACAGGGGCCGCGGGTGACACTGAAGCTTTCTTT. This encodes CASSYPTGAAGDTEAFF.

In its sample, this clonotype was seen a few times. V gene TRBV5-1 combines with J gene TRBJ1-4, with D maybe TRBD1 (6 bases). Trimming removed 5 bases at V and 7 bases at J, with 12 bases between. CDR1 and CDR2 (germline): SGHRS, YFSETQ. The CDR3 loop spans 13 amino acids. This CDR3 is CASRQGEAEKLFF. The CDR3 region has the DNA TGCGCCAGCAGACAGGGCGAAGCTGAAAAACTGTTTTTT.

The chain links TRBV5-6 to TRBJ1-1, with unresolved D. Trimming shortened V by 4 bases and J by 8 bases, and 12 bases separated the two germline ends. CDR1 is SGHDT, CDR2 YYEEEE, per germline. This CDR3 has 12 residues. DNA of the CDR3: TGTGCCAGCAGCATTCTCAGCGGGGAAGCTTTCTTT. The encoded protein is CASSILSGEAFF.

The chain links TRBV25-1 to TRBJ2-3; 10 bases align to TRBD1. This CDR3 contains 16 residues. Trimming removed 4 bases from V and 5 bases from J; junction bases left unmatched: 9. CDR1 is MGHDK and CDR2 is SYGVNS in the germline V gene. CDR3 nucleotide sequence: TGTGCCAGCAGTGGCACCGGGACAGGGGACGGAGATACGCAGTATTTT. It specifies CASSGTGTGDGDTQYF.

V usage is TRBV4-2 and J usage is TRBJ1-2; the match to TRBD1 covers 11 bases. CDR1 is LGHNA, CDR2 YNFKEQ, per germline. Trimming took 3 bases from V and 6 from J; bases not matched to a gene: 6. This CDR3 contains 15 residues. CDR3 in DNA: TGTGCCAGCAGCCACCCCTCGGGACAGGGGGATGGCTACACCTTC. Translation: CASSHPSGQGDGYTF.

This clonotype was observed a handful of times. The chain carries TRBV12-3 or TRBV12-4 and TRBJ2-7, with 8 bases aligning to TRBD1. Germline trimming cut 1 base from V and 0 bases from J; bases unmatched to any gene: 2. The CDR3 totals 15 residues. The CDR3 coding sequence is TGTGCCAGCAGTTTAGGCAGGGGGCTCTCCTACGAGCAGTACTTC. This sequence encodes CASSLGRGLSYEQYF.

The table lists this clonotype with many counts. The chain joins TRBV2 to TRBJ1-3; D call uncertain. Deletions cut 0 bases from V and 1 base from J, with 10 bases between. The CDR3 loop spans 16 amino acids. Germline CDR1 reads SNHLY; CDR2 reads FYNNEI. The CDR3 protein is CASSEAGVPSGNTIYF. CDR3 DNA: TGTGCCAGCAGTGAAGCGGGTGTTCCTTCTGGAAACACCATATATTTT.